Below are 17 T cell receptor beta chains sequenced from a single sample in a study of blood T cell repertoires in COVID-19. Method: immunoSEQ multiplex PCR; TCRdb's copy keeps in-frame clones and lacks some. The table includes roughly 30,000 clones, nearly 90% detected once. The source material was peripheral blood. These TCRs come from a man aged 55 to 70 with COVID-19, enrolled during active disease.

This rearrangement joins TRBV28 to TRBJ1-1; D remains ambiguous. The CDR3 has 12 residues. Per the germline V gene, CDR1 is MDHEN and CDR2 is SYDVKM. The V and J ends lost 6 bases and 6 bases respectively, with 11 bases between them. This CDR3 is CASSSREAEAFF. CDR3 in DNA: TGTGCCAGCAGCTCTCGTGAGGCTGAAGCTTTCTTT.

The chain joins TRBV27 to TRBJ1-1; the D gene is possibly TRBD1 (6 bases). Trimming left V 10 bases short and J 1 base short, with 10 bases between. CDR1 MNHEY and CDR2 SMNVEV come from the germline V gene (reference sequence). The CDR3 consists of 12 residues. The DNA for the CDR3 is TGTGCCAACCTGACAGGGAACACTGAAGCTTTCTTT. Translating it yields CANLTGNTEAFF.

CDR3 residues: CASRASDRSNQPQHF. The DNA of the CDR3 is TGCGCCAGCAGAGCGTCGGACAGGAGCAATCAGCCCCAGCATTTT. The chain couples TRBV10-1 to TRBJ1-5; 7 nucleotides agree with TRBD1. The V segment lost 6 bases and the J segment 1 base; nucleotides outside the gene matches: 6. The CDR3 length is 15 residues. From germline, CDR1 is WNHNN and CDR2 SYGVQD (reference sequence).

The CDR3 reads CAIAGTSGREDTQYF. CDR3 nucleotide sequence: TGTGCCATCGCCGGGACTAGCGGGAGGGAAGATACGCAGTATTTT. The V and J genes are TRBV10-3 and TRBJ2-3; 16 bases are a match to TRBD2. This CDR3 is 15 amino acids long. CDR1 and CDR2 (germline): ENHRY, SYGVKD. J lost 5 bases, V lost 8 bases, and 4 bases had no gene match.

This rearrangement joins TRBV6-1 to TRBJ1-1; D is uncertain. With 2 bases removed from V and 6 bases from J, the gap between germline ends came to 7 bases. CDR3 length: 12 amino acids. Germline CDR1 MNHNS, CDR2 SASEGT. CDR3: CASSEIPSEAFF. DNA for the CDR3: TGTGCCAGCAGTGAAATCCCTTCTGAAGCTTTCTTT.

V and J are TRBV7-2 and TRBJ2-2, with TRBD1 matching 8 bases. CDR1 is SGHTA and CDR2 is FQGNSA in the germline V gene. V was pared by 5 bases and J by 5 bases, with 7 bases of the junction left unmatched. The CDR3 is 15 amino acids. This chain's CDR3 is CASSPGQVQTGELFF. In DNA form, the CDR3 reads TGTGCCAGCAGCCCGGGACAGGTCCAGACCGGGGAGCTGTTTTTT.

The genes are TRBV28 and TRBJ1-1; D perhaps matches TRBD1 (6 bases). This CDR3 is built from 14 residues. Germline V gene sequence: CDR1 MDHEN, CDR2 SYDVKM. V was cut by 6 bases and J by 9 bases, with 20 bases left in between. CDR3 coding DNA: TGTGCCAGCAGGGGGCAGGGGCCCGTGGGAAAAGCTTTCTTT. This sequence encodes CASRGQGPVGKAFF.

This clone occurred once. This sequence joins TRBV3-1 (or the pseudogene TRBV3-2) and TRBJ2-2; TRBD1 is a possible D gene (6 bases). The CDR3 spans 15 residues. V dropped 2 bases and J dropped 3 bases, with 10 bases sitting between them. CDR1 is LGHDT, CDR2 YNNKEL, per germline (reference sequence). The CDR3 coding sequence is TGTGCCAGCAGCCAATTCCACAGGGACACCGGGGAGCTGTTTTTT. Translation gives CASSQFHRDTGELFF.

J is TRBJ1-4 and V is TRBV18, with TRBD1 identical over 9 bases. J gave up 8 bases and V 0 bases, and 4 bases lay outside the gene matches. Looked up from germline, CDR1 is KGHSH and CDR2 is LQKENI. The CDR3 is 15 amino acids. Here the CDR3 reads CASSPPGQGLEKLFF. The CDR3 DNA reads as TGTGCCAGCTCACCACCGGGACAGGGACTGGAAAAACTGTTTTTT.

J is TRBJ1-3 and V is TRBV6-6, with a possible D match to TRBD1 (6 bases). This CDR3 contains 13 residues. Germline V gene sequence: CDR1 MNHNY, CDR2 SVGAGI (reference sequence). The ends were cut back, 8 bases at V and 5 bases at J, with 13 bases in the middle. In DNA form, the CDR3 reads TGTGCCAGCCTTTCGGGACATAGAAACACCATATATTTT. It encodes CASLSGHRNTIYF.

The chain uses TRBV25-1 and TRBJ2-1; 10 bases match TRBD2. The CDR3 is 15 residues long. J gave up 0 bases and V 6 bases, and 2 bases lay outside the gene matches. Germline V gene sequence: CDR1 MGHDK, CDR2 SYGVNS. CDR3 nucleotide sequence: TGTGCCAGCAGCCCTAGCGGGAGCTCCTACAATGAGCAGTTCTTC. Protein: CASSPSGSSYNEQFF.

This clone showed up just once. The chain is built from TRBV6-5 and TRBJ1-3, with no clear D. Looked up from germline, CDR1 is MNHEY and CDR2 is SVGAGI. V shed 5 bases and J shed 0 bases, with 11 bases lying between them. CDR3 length equals 15 residues. The CDR3 loop is CASSPGFYSGNTIYF. The CDR3 DNA follows: TGTGCCAGCAGTCCAGGCTTCTACTCTGGAAACACCATATATTTT.

This sequence joins TRBV3-1 (or the pseudogene TRBV3-2) and TRBJ2-3, with 7 positions matching TRBD2. The CDR3 has 15 amino acids. V lost 1 base and J lost 1; bases outside the gene matches: 2. Germline V lookup: CDR1 LGHDT, CDR2 YNNKEL (reference sequence). The chain's CDR3 is CASSQGAGGTDTQYF. As DNA, the CDR3 is TGTGCCAGCAGCCAAGGCGCGGGAGGCACAGATACGCAGTATTTT.

This chain joins TRBV7-9 and TRBJ2-7; 7 bases agree with TRBD1. Trimming took 6 bases from V and 0 from J; bases not matched to a gene: 11. CDR3 length: 16 residues. Germline V lookup: CDR1 SEHNR, CDR2 FQNEAQ (reference sequence). This chain's CDR3 is CASSPATGLYSYEQYF. In DNA form, the CDR3 reads TGTGCCAGCAGTCCCGCGACAGGGCTATACTCCTACGAGCAGTACTTC.

The chain has TRBV11-3 and TRBJ2-7, with 7 nucleotides matching TRBD2. V shed 2 bases and J 4 bases; nucleotides not matched to a gene: 11. This CDR3 spans 16 amino acids. The germline CDR1 and CDR2 sequences are SGHNT and YENEEA. CDR3 bases: TGTGCCAGCAGCTTATCAGGCCGGGGGACTATTTACGAGCAGTACTTC. It yields the protein CASSLSGRGTIYEQYF.

V gene TRBV29-1 combines with J gene TRBJ1-1; the match to TRBD1 covers 9 bases. Germline assignment: CDR1 SQVTM and CDR2 ANQGSEA. This CDR3 spans 12 amino acids. V dropped 4 bases and J dropped 3; count of bases not matched to a gene: 0. CDR3 DNA: TGCAGCGTTGGACAGGGGGACACTGAAGCTTTCTTT. This codes for CSVGQGDTEAFF.

The J gene is TRBJ2-1, the V gene TRBV7-9, with TRBD2 matching over 7 bases. Trimming removed 0 bases from V and 1 base from J; junction bases left unmatched: 3. CDR1 and CDR2 (germline): SEHNR, FQNEAQ (reference sequence). CDR3 size: 16 residues. DNA for the CDR3: TGTGCCAGCAGCTTAGCGGGGGGGAGGTCCTACAATGAGCAGTTCTTC. Its protein product is CASSLAGGRSYNEQFF.